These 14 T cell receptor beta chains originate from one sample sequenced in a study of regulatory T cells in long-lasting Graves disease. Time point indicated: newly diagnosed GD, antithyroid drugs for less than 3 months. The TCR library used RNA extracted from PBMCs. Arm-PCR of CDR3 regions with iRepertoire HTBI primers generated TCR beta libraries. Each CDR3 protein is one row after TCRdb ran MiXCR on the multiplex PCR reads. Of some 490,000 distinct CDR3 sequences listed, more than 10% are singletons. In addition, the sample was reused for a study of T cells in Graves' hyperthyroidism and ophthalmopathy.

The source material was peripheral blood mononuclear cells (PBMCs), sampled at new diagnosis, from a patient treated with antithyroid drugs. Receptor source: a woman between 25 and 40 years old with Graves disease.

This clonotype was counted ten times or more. The CDR3 sequence: CASSPPGVGGYTF. The CDR3 DNA reads TGTGCCAGCAGCCCACCTGGGGTAGGGGGCTACACCTTC. The chain employs TRBV6-1 and TRBJ1-2, with D unclear. Germline CDR1 is MNHNS and CDR2 is SASEGT. Trimming stripped 6 bases from V and 8 bases from J, with 16 bases between. The length of the CDR3 is 13 residues.

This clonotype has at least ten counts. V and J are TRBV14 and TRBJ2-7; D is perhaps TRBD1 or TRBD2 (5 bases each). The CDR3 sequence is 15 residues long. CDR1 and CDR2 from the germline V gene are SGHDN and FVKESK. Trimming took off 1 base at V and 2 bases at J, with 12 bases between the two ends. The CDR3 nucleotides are TGTGCCAGCAGCCAAGGGGGCGCGGAGGCCTACGAGCAGTACTTC. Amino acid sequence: CASSQGGAEAYEQYF.

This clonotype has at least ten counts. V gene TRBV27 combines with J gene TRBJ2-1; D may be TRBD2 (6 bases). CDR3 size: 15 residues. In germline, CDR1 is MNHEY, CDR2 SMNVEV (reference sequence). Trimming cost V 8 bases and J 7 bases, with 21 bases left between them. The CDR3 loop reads CASARPGLGDNEQFF. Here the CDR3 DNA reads TGTGCCAGCGCAAGACCGGGACTGGGTGATAATGAGCAGTTCTTC.

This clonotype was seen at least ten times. CDR3 sequence reads: CASSPNRDIETQYF. Written as DNA, the CDR3 is TGTGCCAGTAGTCCAAATCGGGACATAGAGACCCAGTACTTC. V and J are TRBV19 and TRBJ2-5, with D tentatively TRBD1 (6 bases). Germline CDR1 is LNHDA and CDR2 is SQIVND (reference sequence). Between the trimmed V and J ends, which lost 5 bases and 4 bases, there was a span of 14 bases. CDR3 length equals 14 residues.

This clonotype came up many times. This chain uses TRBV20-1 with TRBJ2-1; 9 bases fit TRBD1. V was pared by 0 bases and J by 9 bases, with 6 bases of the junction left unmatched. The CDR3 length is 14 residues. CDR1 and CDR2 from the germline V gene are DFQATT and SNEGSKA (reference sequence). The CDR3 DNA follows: TGCAGTGCTAGAGACCACAGGGGGCATAGTGAGCAGTTCTTC. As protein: CSARDHRGHSEQFF.

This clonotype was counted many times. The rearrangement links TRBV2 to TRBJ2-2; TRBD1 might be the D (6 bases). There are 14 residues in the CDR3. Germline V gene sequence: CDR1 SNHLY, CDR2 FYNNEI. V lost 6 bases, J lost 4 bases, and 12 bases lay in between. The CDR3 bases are TGTGCCAGCAGAGTCACAGGGTCCACCGGGGAGCTGTTTTTT. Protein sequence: CASRVTGSTGELFF.

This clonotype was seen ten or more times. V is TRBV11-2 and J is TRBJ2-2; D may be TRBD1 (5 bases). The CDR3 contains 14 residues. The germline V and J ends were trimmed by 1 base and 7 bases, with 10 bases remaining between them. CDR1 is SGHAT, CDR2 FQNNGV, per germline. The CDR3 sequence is CASSLGNRGGELFF. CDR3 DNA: TGTGCCAGCAGCTTAGGGAATAGGGGCGGGGAGCTGTTTTTT. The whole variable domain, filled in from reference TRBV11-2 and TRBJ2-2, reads EAGVAQSPRYKIIEKRQSVAFWCNPISGHATLYWYQQILGQGPKLLIQFQNNGVVDDSQLPKDRFSAERLKGVDSTLKIQPAKLEDSAVYLCASSLGNRGGELFFGEGSRLTVL.

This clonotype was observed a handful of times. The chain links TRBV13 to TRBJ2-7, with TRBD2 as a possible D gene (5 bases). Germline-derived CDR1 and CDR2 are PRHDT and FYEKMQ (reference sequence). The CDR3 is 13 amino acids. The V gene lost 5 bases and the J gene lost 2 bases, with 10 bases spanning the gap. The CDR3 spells CASSPDGTYEQYF. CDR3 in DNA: TGTGCCAGCAGCCCCGACGGGACCTACGAGCAGTACTTC.

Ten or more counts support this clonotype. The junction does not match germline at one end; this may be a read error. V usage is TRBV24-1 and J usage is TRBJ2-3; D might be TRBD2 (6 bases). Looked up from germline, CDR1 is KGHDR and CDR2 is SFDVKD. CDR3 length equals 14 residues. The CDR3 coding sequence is TGTGCCACCGGCCCTAGCGTTAGCACAGATACACAGTATTTT. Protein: CATGPSVSTDTQYF.

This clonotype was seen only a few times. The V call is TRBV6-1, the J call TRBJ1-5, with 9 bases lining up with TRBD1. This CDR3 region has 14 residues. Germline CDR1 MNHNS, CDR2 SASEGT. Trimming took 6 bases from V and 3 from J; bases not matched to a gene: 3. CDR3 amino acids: CASRGQGNNQPQHF. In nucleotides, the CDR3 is TGTGCCAGCAGAGGACAGGGGAACAATCAGCCCCAGCATTTT.

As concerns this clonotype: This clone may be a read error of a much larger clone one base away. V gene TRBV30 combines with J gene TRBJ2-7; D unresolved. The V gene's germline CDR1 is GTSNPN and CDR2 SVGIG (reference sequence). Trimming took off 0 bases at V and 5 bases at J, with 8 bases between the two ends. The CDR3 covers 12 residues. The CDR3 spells CAWSVWGHEQYF. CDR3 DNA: TGTGCCTGGAGTGTGTGGGGTCACGAGCAGTACTTC. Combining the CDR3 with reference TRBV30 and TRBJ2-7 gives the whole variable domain SQTIHQWPATLVQPVGSPLSLECTVEGTSNPNLYWYRQAAGRGLQLLFYSVGIGQISSEVPQNLSASRPQDRQFILSSKKLLLSDSGFYLCAWSVWGHEQYFGPGTRLTVT.

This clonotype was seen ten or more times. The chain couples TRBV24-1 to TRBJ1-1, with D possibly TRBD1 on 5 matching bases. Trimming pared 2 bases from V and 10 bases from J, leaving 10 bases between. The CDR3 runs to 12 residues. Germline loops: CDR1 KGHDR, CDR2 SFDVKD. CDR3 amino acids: CATSDSGQGAFF. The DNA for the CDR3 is TGTGCCACCAGTGATTCCGGACAAGGAGCTTTCTTT.

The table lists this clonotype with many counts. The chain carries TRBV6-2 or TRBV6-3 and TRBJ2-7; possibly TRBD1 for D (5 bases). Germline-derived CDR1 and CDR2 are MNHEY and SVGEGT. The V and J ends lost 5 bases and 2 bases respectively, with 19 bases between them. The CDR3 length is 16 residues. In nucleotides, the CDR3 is TGTGCCAGCAGTGAAGATCCTATGACAGCCGCCTACGAGCAGTACTTC. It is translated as CASSEDPMTAAYEQYF.

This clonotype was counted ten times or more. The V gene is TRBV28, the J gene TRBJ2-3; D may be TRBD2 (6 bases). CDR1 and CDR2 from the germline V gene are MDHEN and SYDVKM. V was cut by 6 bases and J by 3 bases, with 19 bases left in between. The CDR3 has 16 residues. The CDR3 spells CASSYGAGRRTDTQYF. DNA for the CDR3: TGTGCCAGCAGCTACGGGGCGGGACGAAGAACAGATACGCAGTATTTT.